One T cell receptor (beta chain) is described in this entry. Its antigen specificity is not known. Base qualities are missing; no much larger clone stands one base away. Library creation used the immunoSEQ multiplex PCR assay. This is the immuneACCESS table as TCRdb keeps it, with only in-frame sequences that have V and J called. A part of the clones is gone; compared with another copy, unresolved V genes explain less than half, and the rest is unexplained. The sample records some 19,000 clones, more than 75% of which are singletons. Jointly, the top ten make up roughly 0.7% of the sample. For TCR Vbeta sequencing, memory CD4+ T cells were sorted ex vivo from the peripheral blood of both healthy controls and narcolepsy patients. The sample is drawn from a study of T cells in narcolepsy (dated by TCRdb to 2016 to 2019). Context from the whole study: Patients with narcolepsy type 1 or type 2 (NT1, NT2) and healthy control donors were enrolled in the study. The study used TCR Vbeta sequencing to track clonotypes in blood and CSF while looking for autoreactive T cells in narcolepsy patients that target self-antigens of hypocretin neurons (hypocretin, TRIB2). Study-wide conclusions, independent of this receptor: Numbers of sequenced blood memory CD4+ clonotypes were comparable, with averages of about 39,494 in patients and roughly 33,000 in controls. In plots comparing CSF and blood CD4+ T cell clonotypes from the same patient, HCRT-specific and TRIB2-specific autoreactive clonotypes were highlighted. Certain blood memory CD4+ repertoires from patients and controls had no sequences that matched autoreactive T cell clones. According to the report, autoreactive clonotypes were detected serially in the blood of the same patients and of different patients, but not in healthy controls.

Cut back by 1 base and 7 bases, the V and J ends lie 10 bases apart. Looking up the germline V gene yields CDR1 SQVTM and CDR2 ANQGSEA. The CDR3 sequence holds 12 residues, the cysteine and phenylalanine included. Solely the CDR3 DNA is kept, with 36 bases framed from the first base. The rearrangement combines TRBV29-1 with TRBJ1-1; the best D guess is TRBD1, with 5 bases matching. This clonotype originated in a human donor in good health. The specimen sequenced was memory (CD45RA-) CD4+ T cells from blood. Explained via the paper, the cell subset or site label denotes: memory T cells sorted ex vivo from peripheral blood. The nucleotide sequence reads as follows: TGCAGCGTTGAAGGGGACGTGGGTGAAGCTTTCTTT. This codes for CSVEGDVGEAFF.